This T cell receptor beta chain derives from a study of blood T cell repertoires in COVID-19. CDR1 is MDHEN, CDR2 SYDVKM, per germline. This CDR3 has 15 amino acids. With V trimmed by 5 bases and J by 5 bases, 6 bases remained unmatched. Those enrolled in Seattle joined during active infection and were followed longitudinally afterward. In the original processing: Counts of nucleated cells, estimated from reference gene primer amplification, were obtained. Produced via immunoSEQ multiplex PCR; TCRdb's table is partial and in-frame only. The V and J calls and clone size were taken over from that table, and D and trimming were inferred from the DNA. The sample includes a few hundred thousand clones, roughly 84% of them seen just once.

This clonotype was sampled from a person between 65 and 79 years old with COVID-19, enrolled during active disease. Sequenced input: peripheral blood. The chain has TRBV28 and TRBJ2-6, with TRBD1 matching 7 bases. CDR3 nucleotide sequence: TGTGCCAGCAGTATTGACAGGGTCCGGGCCAACGTCCTGACTTTC. Encoded protein: CASSIDRVRANVLTF.